This T cell receptor beta chain was identified in a study of regulatory T cells in long-lasting Graves disease (dated by TCRdb to the early 2020s). Notes on the research overall: Newly diagnosed Graves' disease patients had taken antithyroid drugs for less than 3 months. Peripheral blood TCR sequencing and RNA sequencing compared persistent Graves' disease patients with newly diagnosed Graves' disease patients. The study was registered as a clinical trial and conducted in China. A total of around 33 samples were covered by TCR sequencing, comprising roughly 13 persistent and around 20 newly diagnosed Graves' disease patients. Summary of the overall study and its limitations: Preferential use of TRBV28, TRBJ1-2 and TRBJ2-5 was observed in persistent disease, whereas TRBV20-1 and TRBJ2-1 were favored in newly diagnosed disease. Persistent Graves' disease patients showed lower TCR Shannon entropy and fewer highly expanded clones than newly diagnosed patients, suggesting clonal expansion. The authors noted that the small sample size was a limitation that may lower accuracy. Sequencing and analysis were restricted to the TCR beta chain. Patients with persistent disease shared more public clonotypes (over 2,500) than newly diagnosed patients did (around 930). The study examined only peripheral blood because the primary lesion, thyroid tissue, could not be accessed.

Library construction relied on multiplex PCR. Reads for this sample came from an Illumina HiSeq 4000. TCR beta libraries were built with iRepertoire HTBI primers and Arm-PCR amplification of CDR3 regions. Before sequencing, the PCR products underwent gel purification. Per the authors' processing: A total of roughly 67 TRBV and 14 TRBJ segments were identified across samples and were used for gene usage analysis of CDR3 amino acid clonotypes. COPE and FqMerger were used to merge filtered high-quality paired reads into contigs. BLAST was used to align contigs to IMGT TRBV, TRBD and TRBJ reference genes, and CDR3 was defined according to IMGT. Any clonotype with a frequency above 0.1% was classified as a highly expanded clone. Shannon entropy served as the measure of repertoire diversity, while the Gini coefficient captured V-J evenness. Clonotypes shared by more than one individual were considered public. Using fastp at Q25 and MiXCR, TCRdb reprocessed the public reads and kept productive beta chains. Merged by CDR3 protein, the rows form single entries marked with the most common genes and DNA. The V and J calls follow TCRdb's processing rather than the paper's. The sample profile shows about 400,000 distinct CDR3 sequences; around 16% of them were found once. About a fifth of the sample belongs to the ten largest clones.

Relative to germline, V is 10 bases shorter and J is 6 bases shorter, with 13 bases between their ends. CDR1 and CDR2 (MNHEY, SMNVEV) derive from the germline V gene (reference sequence). From cysteine to phenylalanine, the CDR3 is 11 amino acids long. The read is trimmed to its CDR3 DNA, 33 bases read in frame from base 1. This clonotype showed up many times. What this receptor recognizes is not known. No quality values exist for individual bases; no much larger clone is one base distant. The meaning of the sample's time point label: newly diagnosed GD, antithyroid drugs for less than 3 months. For both TCR sequencing and RNA sequencing, RNA was extracted from PBMCs using TRIzol. The diagnosis of Graves' disease followed American Thyroid Association guidelines. Patients for the study were recruited at an endocrinology department in Xi'an, China. From each patient, 8 to 10 milliliters of peripheral blood was collected into an EDTA anticoagulant tube. PBMCs were isolated by Ficoll Paque Plus density gradient separation without further T cell sorting. An Agilent 2100 Bioanalyzer and agarose gel were used to check RNA quality, while a NanoDrop 2000 measured RNA concentration.

This receptor was obtained from a female donor with Graves disease. The rearranged segments are TRBV27 and TRBJ2-7, with the D gene too uncertain to name. The sample in question was peripheral blood mononuclear cells (PBMCs), obtained at new diagnosis, from a patient treated with antithyroid drugs. The DNA sequence is as follows: TGTGCCACAAGAGACTCCCTCGAGCAGTACTTC. Its product reads: CATRDSLEQYF.